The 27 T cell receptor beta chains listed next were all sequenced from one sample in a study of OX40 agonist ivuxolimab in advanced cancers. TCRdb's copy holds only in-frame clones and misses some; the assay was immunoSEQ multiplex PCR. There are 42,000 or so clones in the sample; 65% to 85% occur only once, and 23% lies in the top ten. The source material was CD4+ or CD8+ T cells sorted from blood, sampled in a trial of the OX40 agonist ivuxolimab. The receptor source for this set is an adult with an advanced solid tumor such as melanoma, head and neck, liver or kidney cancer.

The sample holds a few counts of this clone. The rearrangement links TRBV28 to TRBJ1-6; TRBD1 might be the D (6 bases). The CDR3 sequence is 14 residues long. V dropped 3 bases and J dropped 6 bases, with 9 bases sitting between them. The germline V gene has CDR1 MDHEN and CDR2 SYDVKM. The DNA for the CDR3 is TGTGCCAGCAGTTTCCCAGGGGTTAATTCACCCCTCCACTTT. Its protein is CASSFPGVNSPLHF.

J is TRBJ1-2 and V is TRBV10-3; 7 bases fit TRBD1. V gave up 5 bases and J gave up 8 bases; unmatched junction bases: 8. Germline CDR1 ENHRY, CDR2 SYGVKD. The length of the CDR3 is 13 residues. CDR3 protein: CAISSQGVSGYTF. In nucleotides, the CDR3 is TGTGCCATCAGTAGTCAGGGGGTAAGCGGCTACACCTTC.

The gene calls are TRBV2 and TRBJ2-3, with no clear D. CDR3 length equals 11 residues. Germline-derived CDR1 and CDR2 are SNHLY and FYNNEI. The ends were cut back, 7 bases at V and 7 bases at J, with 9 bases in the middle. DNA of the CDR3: TGTGCCAGCACCGTAGAGAATACGCAGTATTTT. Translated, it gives CASTVENTQYF.

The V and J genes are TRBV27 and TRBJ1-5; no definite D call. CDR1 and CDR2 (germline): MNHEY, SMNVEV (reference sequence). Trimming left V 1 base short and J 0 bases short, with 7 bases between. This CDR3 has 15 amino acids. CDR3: CASSLFGNSNQPQHF. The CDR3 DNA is TGTGCCAGCAGTTTATTTGGGAATAGCAATCAGCCCCAGCATTTT.

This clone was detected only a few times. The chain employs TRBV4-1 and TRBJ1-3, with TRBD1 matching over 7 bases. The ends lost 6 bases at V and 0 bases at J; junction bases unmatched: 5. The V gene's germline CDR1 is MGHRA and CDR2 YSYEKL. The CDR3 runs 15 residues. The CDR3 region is CASSRDRNSGNTIYF. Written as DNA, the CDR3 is TGCGCCAGCAGTCGGGACAGAAACTCTGGAAACACCATATATTTT.

CDR3 sequence: CSTTDRGWTEAFF. The CDR3 region has the DNA TGCAGCACCACGGACAGGGGATGGACTGAAGCTTTCTTT. This rearrangement joins TRBV29-1 to TRBJ1-1, with TRBD1 matching over 9 bases. The junction had 9 bases not matched to a gene; V was cut back by 8 bases and J by 5 bases. The length of the CDR3 is 13 residues. CDR1 and CDR2 (germline): SQVTM, ANQGSEA.

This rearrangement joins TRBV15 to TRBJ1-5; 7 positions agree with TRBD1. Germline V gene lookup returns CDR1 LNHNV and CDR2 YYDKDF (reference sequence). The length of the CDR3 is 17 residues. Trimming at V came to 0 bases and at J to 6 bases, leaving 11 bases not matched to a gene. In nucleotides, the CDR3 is TGTGCCACCAGCAGAGATGGGGGACAGTATATTCGTCAGCCCCAGCATTTT. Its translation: CATSRDGGQYIRQPQHF.

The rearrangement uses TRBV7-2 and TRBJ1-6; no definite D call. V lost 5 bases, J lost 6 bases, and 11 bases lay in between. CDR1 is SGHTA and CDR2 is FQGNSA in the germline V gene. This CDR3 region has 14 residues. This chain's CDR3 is CASSPRPRNSPLHF. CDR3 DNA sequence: TGTGCCAGCAGCCCGAGACCCCGTAATTCACCCCTCCACTTT.

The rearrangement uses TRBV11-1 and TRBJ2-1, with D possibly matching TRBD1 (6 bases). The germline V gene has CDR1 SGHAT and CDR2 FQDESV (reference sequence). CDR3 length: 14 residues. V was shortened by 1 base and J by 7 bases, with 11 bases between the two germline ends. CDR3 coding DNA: TGTGCCAGCAGCTTAGTGAGGACAGCTAATGAGCAGTTCTTC. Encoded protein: CASSLVRTANEQFF.

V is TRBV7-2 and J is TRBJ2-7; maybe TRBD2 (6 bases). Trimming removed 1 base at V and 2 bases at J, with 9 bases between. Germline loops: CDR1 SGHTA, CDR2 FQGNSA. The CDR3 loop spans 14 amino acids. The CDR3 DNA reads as TGTGCCAGCAGCTTAGGGTCGGGAGCCTACGAGCAGTACTTC. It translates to CASSLGSGAYEQYF.

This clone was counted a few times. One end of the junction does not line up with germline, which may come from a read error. CDR3 sequence (DNA): TGTGCCAGTAGTCTAGACAGGGGTAGGGATCAGCCCCAGCATTTT. Translation gives CASSLDRGRDQPQHF. J is TRBJ1-5 and V is TRBV19, with 8 bases matching TRBD1. The CDR3 is 15 amino acids. Germline CDR1 reads LNHDA; CDR2 reads SQIVND (reference sequence). The variable domain in full, with the rest retrieved from reference TRBV19 and TRBJ1-5, is DGGITQSPKYLFRKEGQNVTLSCEQNLNHDAMYWYRQDPGQGLRLIYYSQIVNDFQKGDIAEGYSVSREKKESFPLTVTSAQKNPTAFYLCASSLDRGRDQPQHFGDGTRLSIL.

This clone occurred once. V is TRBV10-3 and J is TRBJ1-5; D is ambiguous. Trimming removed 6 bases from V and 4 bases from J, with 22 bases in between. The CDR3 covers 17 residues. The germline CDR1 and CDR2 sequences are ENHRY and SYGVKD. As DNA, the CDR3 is TGTGCCATCAGCGGTGGATCCTCGTCAGTGACTAATCAGCCCCAGCATTTT. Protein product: CAISGGSSSVTNQPQHF.

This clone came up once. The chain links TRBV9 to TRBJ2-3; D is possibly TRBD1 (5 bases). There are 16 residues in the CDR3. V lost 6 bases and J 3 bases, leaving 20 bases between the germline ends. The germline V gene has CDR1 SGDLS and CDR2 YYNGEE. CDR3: CASTLNLGAPTDTQYF. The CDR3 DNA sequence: TGTGCCAGCACCCTCAACCTTGGGGCGCCGACAGATACGCAGTATTTT.

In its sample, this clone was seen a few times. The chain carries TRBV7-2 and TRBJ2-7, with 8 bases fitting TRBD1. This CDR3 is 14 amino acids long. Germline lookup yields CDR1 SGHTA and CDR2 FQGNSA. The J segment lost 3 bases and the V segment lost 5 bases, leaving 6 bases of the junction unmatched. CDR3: CASSPDRALYEQYF. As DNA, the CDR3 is TGTGCCAGCAGCCCGGACAGGGCGCTCTACGAGCAGTACTTC.

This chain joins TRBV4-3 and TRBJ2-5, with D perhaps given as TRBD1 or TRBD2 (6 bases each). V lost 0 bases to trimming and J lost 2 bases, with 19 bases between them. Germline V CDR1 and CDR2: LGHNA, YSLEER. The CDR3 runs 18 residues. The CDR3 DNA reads TGCGCCAGCAGCCAAGATAGGTGGGGGGCCGCCGTTCAAGAGACCCAGTACTTC. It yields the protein CASSQDRWGAAVQETQYF.

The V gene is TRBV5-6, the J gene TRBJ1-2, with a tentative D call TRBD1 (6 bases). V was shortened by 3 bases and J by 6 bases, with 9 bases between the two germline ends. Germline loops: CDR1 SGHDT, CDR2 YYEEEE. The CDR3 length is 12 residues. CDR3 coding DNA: TGTGCCAGCAGCTGGACAGCCGATGGCTACACCTTC. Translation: CASSWTADGYTF.

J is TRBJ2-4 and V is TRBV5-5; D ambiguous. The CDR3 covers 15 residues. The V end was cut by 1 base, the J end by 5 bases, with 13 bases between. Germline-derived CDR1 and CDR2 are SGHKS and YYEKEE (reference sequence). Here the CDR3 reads CASSLSRLQQNIQYF. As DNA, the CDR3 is TGTGCCAGCAGCTTGTCCAGACTTCAACAAAACATTCAGTACTTC.

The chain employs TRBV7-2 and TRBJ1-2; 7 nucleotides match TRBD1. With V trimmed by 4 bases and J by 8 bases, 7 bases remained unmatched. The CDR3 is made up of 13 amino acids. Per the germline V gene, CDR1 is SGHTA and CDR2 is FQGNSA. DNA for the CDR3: TGTGCCAGCAGCTCACAGGGGACTGGGGGCTACACCTTC. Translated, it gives CASSSQGTGGYTF.

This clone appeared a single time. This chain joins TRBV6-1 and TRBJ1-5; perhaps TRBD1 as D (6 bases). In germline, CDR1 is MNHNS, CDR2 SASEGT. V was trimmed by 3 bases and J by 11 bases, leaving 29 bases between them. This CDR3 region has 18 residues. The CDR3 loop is CASSDSAVAGAGGRAQHF. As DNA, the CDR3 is TGTGCCAGCAGTGATAGCGCGGTGGCAGGGGCTGGGGGTAGGGCCCAGCATTTT.

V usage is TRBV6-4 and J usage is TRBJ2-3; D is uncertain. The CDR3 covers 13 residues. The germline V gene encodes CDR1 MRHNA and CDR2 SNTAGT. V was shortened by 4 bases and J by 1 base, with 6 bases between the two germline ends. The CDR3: CASSVSGTDTQYF. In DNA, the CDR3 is TGTGCCAGCAGTGTCTCGGGCACAGATACGCAGTATTTT.

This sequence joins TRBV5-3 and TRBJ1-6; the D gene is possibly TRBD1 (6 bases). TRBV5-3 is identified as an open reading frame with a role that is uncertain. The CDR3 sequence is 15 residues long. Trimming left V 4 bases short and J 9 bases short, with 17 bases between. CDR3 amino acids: CARSPPRGQCSPLHF. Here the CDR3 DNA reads TGTGCCAGAAGCCCCCCCCGGGGGCAGTGTTCACCCCTCCACTTT.

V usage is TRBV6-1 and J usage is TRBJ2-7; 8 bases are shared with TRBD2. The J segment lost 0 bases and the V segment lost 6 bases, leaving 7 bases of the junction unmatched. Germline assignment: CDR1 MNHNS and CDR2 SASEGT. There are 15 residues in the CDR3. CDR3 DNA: TGTGCCAGCAGAGCCCCGGGGGGGGACTCCTACGAGCAGTACTTC. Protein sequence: CASRAPGGDSYEQYF.

The CDR3 here is CASSPSGTVNYGYTF. The DNA of the CDR3 is TGTGCCAGCAGCCCATCCGGGACAGTTAACTATGGCTACACCTTC. The genes are TRBV7-2 and TRBJ1-2; 7 positions match TRBD1. CDR1 and CDR2 (germline): SGHTA, FQGNSA. V lost 5 bases to trimming and J lost 1 base; unmatched junction nucleotides: 7. This CDR3 is built from 15 residues.

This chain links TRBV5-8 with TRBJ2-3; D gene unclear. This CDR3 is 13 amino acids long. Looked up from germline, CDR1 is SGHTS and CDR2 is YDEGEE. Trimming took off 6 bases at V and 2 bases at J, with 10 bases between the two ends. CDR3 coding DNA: TGTGCCAGCATAAGCCAGATCACAGATACGCAGTATTTT. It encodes CASISQITDTQYF.

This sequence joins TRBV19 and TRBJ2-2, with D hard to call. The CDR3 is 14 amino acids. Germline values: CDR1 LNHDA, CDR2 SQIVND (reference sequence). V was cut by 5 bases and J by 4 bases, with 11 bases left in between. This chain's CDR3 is CASSEWASTGELFF. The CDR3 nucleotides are TGTGCCAGTAGTGAGTGGGCCAGCACCGGGGAGCTGTTTTTT.

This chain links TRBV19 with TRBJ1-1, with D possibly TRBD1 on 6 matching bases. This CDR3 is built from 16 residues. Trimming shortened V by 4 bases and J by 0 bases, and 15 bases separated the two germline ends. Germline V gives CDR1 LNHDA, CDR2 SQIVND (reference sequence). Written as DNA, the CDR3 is TGTGCCAGTAGTAGAGGGGGGGTAAGGGTGAACACTGAAGCTTTCTTT. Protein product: CASSRGGVRVNTEAFF.

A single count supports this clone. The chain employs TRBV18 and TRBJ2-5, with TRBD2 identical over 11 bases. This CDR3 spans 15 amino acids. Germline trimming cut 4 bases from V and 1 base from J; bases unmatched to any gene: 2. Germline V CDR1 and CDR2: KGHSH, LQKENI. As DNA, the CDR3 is TGTGCCAGCTCACGACTAGCGGGGTCCCAAGAGACCCAGTACTTC. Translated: CASSRLAGSQETQYF.